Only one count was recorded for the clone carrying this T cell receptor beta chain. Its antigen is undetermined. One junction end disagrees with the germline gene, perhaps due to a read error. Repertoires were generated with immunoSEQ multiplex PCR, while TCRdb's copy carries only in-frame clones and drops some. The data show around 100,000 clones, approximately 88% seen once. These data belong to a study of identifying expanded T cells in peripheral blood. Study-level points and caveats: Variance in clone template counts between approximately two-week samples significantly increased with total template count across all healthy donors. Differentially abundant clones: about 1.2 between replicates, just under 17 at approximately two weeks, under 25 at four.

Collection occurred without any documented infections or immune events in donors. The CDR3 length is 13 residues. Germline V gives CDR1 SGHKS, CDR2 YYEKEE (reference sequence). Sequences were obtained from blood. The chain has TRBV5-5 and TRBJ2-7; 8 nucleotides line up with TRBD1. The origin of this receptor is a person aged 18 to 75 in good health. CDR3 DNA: TGTGCCAGCAGCATGTTGCGAGACAGGGGAGGTCACTTC. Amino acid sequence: CASSMLRDRGGHF.